These 29 T cell receptor beta chains were sequenced from one sample in a study of blood T cell repertoires in COVID-19. Sequenced by immunoSEQ multiplex PCR; TCRdb stores in-frame clones only, minus some. The sample consists of under 150,000 clones, 70% to 80% of them appearing once. The sample was peripheral blood. The receptor source for this set is a woman aged 80 or older with acute or convalescent COVID-19.

This clone appeared a few times. This chain connects TRBV2 to TRBJ2-7; tentative D call: TRBD1 (5 bases). From germline, CDR1 is SNHLY and CDR2 FYNNEI. The CDR3 covers 14 residues. The V end was cut by 2 bases, the J end by 3 bases, with 11 bases between. In DNA form, the CDR3 reads TGTGCCAGCAGTGAAAACAGGCTTAGCTACGAGCAGTACTTC. The encoded protein is CASSENRLSYEQYF.

The V call is TRBV23-1, the J call TRBJ2-7, with 10 bases lining up with TRBD1. TRBV23-1 is sorted into the ORF group, with uncertain function. This CDR3 contains 17 residues. With V trimmed by 4 bases and J by 5 bases, 14 bases remained unmatched. CDR3 in amino acids: CASSPPISGTGDNEQYF. The CDR3 DNA follows: TGCGCCAGCAGTCCACCCATCTCCGGGACAGGGGATAACGAGCAGTACTTC.

V gene TRBV5-4 combines with J gene TRBJ1-2; D is uncertain. CDR1 is SGHNT and CDR2 is YYREEE in the germline V gene (reference sequence). Trimming removed 10 bases at V and 4 bases at J, with 17 bases between. The CDR3 has 13 residues. CDR3 loop: CAAATGYGYGYTF. CDR3 DNA sequence: TGTGCCGCCGCAACGGGTTATGGCTATGGCTACACCTTC. The entire variable domain, with the rest obtained from reference TRBV5-4 and TRBJ1-2, is as follows: ETGVTQSPTHLIKTRGQQVTLRCSSQSGHNTVSWYQQALGQGPQFIFQYYREEENGRGNFPPRFSGLQFPNYSSELNVNALELDDSALYLCAAATGYGYGYTFGSGTRLTVV.

This sequence joins TRBV2 and TRBJ2-1, with 11 bases lining up with TRBD2. The V gene end was trimmed by 5 bases and the J gene end by 6 bases; junction bases not matched to a gene: 9. Germline CDR1 is SNHLY and CDR2 is FYNNEI. The CDR3 spans 16 residues. CDR3 nucleotide sequence: TGTGCCAGCAGTCGCTCCGGACTAGCGGGTTCCAATGAGCAGTTCTTC. It yields the protein CASSRSGLAGSNEQFF.

This rearrangement joins TRBV18 to TRBJ2-3, with D hard to call. V dropped 3 bases and J dropped 0 bases, with 13 bases sitting between them. This CDR3 spans 16 amino acids. CDR1 KGHSH and CDR2 LQKENI come from the germline V gene. The CDR3 sequence is CASSPLLAASTDTQYF. The CDR3 nucleotides read TGTGCCAGCTCACCCCTCCTGGCGGCTAGCACAGATACGCAGTATTTT.

A single count supports this clone. The chain carries TRBV7-8 and TRBJ1-4; maybe TRBD1 (6 bases). This CDR3 is built from 14 residues. The germline CDR1 and CDR2 sequences are SGHVS and FQNEAQ. Trimming removed 5 bases at V and 7 bases at J, with 14 bases between. CDR3 residues: CASSLQGQSEKLFF. Here the CDR3 DNA reads TGTGCCAGCAGCCTACAGGGTCAGAGTGAAAAACTGTTTTTT.

The chain links TRBV5-1 to TRBJ2-1, with D perhaps matching TRBD1 (5 bases). The V and J ends lost 5 bases and 5 bases respectively, with 11 bases between them. The CDR3 spans 13 residues. Germline lookup yields CDR1 SGHRS and CDR2 YFSETQ. The CDR3 sequence: CASSSGSHNEQFF. In DNA form, the CDR3 reads TGCGCCAGCAGTTCAGGGTCTCACAATGAGCAGTTCTTC.

V and J are TRBV5-4 and TRBJ1-1; D unclear. The germline gives CDR1 SGHNT, CDR2 YYREEE (reference sequence). The CDR3 has 14 residues. The V end was cut by 4 bases, the J end by 0 bases, with 10 bases between. The CDR3 region has the DNA TGTGCCAGCAGCCCGGCCGGGATGAACACTGAAGCTTTCTTT. This gives the protein CASSPAGMNTEAFF.

The rearrangement links TRBV4-3 to TRBJ2-5, with D tentatively TRBD2 (6 bases). V lost 2 bases and J lost 3, with 16 bases in between. This CDR3 region has 16 residues. Germline V gives CDR1 LGHNA, CDR2 YSLEER. CDR3 DNA sequence: TGCGCCAGCAGCCAATGGGCGGGCAGGGAGGAAGAGACCCAGTACTTC. Residues: CASSQWAGREEETQYF.

This clone came up a few times. The chain is built from TRBV12-3 or TRBV12-4 and TRBJ1-3; D is unclear. V lost 4 bases and J lost 0, with 4 bases in between. The CDR3 contains 13 residues. The CDR3 nucleotides read TGTGCCAGCAGTTCGAGCTCTGGAAACACCATATATTTT. Translation gives CASSSSSGNTIYF.

The gene calls are TRBV5-1 and TRBJ2-5, with D possibly matching TRBD1 (6 bases). Germline V gene sequence: CDR1 SGHRS, CDR2 YFSETQ. CDR3 length equals 14 residues. Trimming cost V 2 bases and J 2 bases, with 10 bases left between them. In DNA form, the CDR3 reads TGCGCCAGCAGCTTCGACGGGACACAAGAGACCCAGTACTTC. The encoded protein is CASSFDGTQETQYF.

This clone was observed once. The chain employs TRBV28 and TRBJ1-5; D possibly corresponds to TRBD1 (5 bases). The V gene's germline CDR1 is MDHEN and CDR2 SYDVKM. V lost 11 bases and J lost 5, with 16 bases in between. The CDR3 is made up of 13 amino acids. This CDR3 reads CAVLSQGDQPQHF. CDR3 nucleotides: TGTGCCGTCCTCTCGCAGGGTGATCAGCCCCAGCATTTT.

The rearrangement uses TRBV20-1 and TRBJ2-7; TRBD2 might be the D (6 bases). Germline V gives CDR1 DFQATT, CDR2 SNEGSKA (reference sequence). The CDR3 has 13 amino acids. The CDR3 nucleotides read TGCAGCGCTCGTGGGGGGAGGTCCTACGAGCAGTACTTC. It encodes CSARGGRSYEQYF.

The chain recombines TRBV13 with TRBJ1-2; 8 bases are shared with TRBD1. The CDR3 loop spans 11 amino acids. V shed 3 bases, J shed 10 bases, and the junction held 1 base outside the gene matches. Germline V CDR1 and CDR2: PRHDT, FYEKMQ (reference sequence). DNA for the CDR3: TGTGCCAGCAGCTTTCAGGGGGCCTACACCTTC. Its translation is CASSFQGAYTF.

V usage is TRBV2 and J usage is TRBJ2-3; 16 bases are a match to TRBD2. Losses at the gene ends were 3 bases for V and 5 bases for J; bases not matched to a gene: 5. The CDR3 sequence is 17 residues long. Germline V gene sequence: CDR1 SNHLY, CDR2 FYNNEI. The CDR3 loop reads CASSDPGLAGGQDTQYF. The CDR3 coding sequence is TGTGCCAGCAGTGACCCGGGACTAGCGGGGGGGCAAGATACGCAGTATTTT.

V is TRBV3-1 (or the pseudogene TRBV3-2) and J is TRBJ2-1, with a weak D call TRBD2 (6 bases). Germline CDR1 reads LGHDT; CDR2 reads YNNKEL (reference sequence). V lost 0 bases and J 1 base, leaving 7 bases between the germline ends. CDR3 length: 15 amino acids. The CDR3 nucleotides are TGTGCCAGCAGCCAAGATCGGGGGTCCTACAATGAGCAGTTCTTC. It translates to CASSQDRGSYNEQFF.

The J gene is TRBJ2-5, the V gene TRBV28; D is uncertain. Germline loops: CDR1 MDHEN, CDR2 SYDVKM. The CDR3 length is 12 residues. V lost 6 bases to trimming and J lost 1 base, with 6 bases between them. Here the CDR3 reads CASRSGQETQYF. The DNA for the CDR3 is TGTGCCAGCAGATCGGGCCAAGAGACCCAGTACTTC.

Many counts were recorded for this clone. The sample contains more than one DNA sequence encoding this CDR3. The rearrangement links TRBV7-9 to TRBJ1-5; 8 positions agree with TRBD1. Trimming at V came to 0 bases and at J to 0 bases, leaving 7 bases not matched to a gene. This CDR3 spans 18 amino acids. Germline CDR1 and CDR2: SEHNR and FQNEAQ (reference sequence). The CDR3 spells CASSLALGTGYSNQPQHF. The DNA of the CDR3 is TGTGCCAGCAGCTTAGCCCTTGGGACAGGTTATAGCAATCAGCCCCAGCATTTT.

The genes are TRBV5-1 and TRBJ2-5; TRBD2 might be the D (5 bases). Trimming removed 0 bases from V and 5 bases from J, with 8 bases in between. Germline CDR1 is SGHRS and CDR2 is YFSETQ. The CDR3 has 13 amino acids. The CDR3 DNA follows: TGCGCCAGCAGCTTGGCTAGCAGGGAGACCCAGTACTTC. Translated: CASSLASRETQYF.

The chain is built from TRBV30 and TRBJ1-5; 9 bases line up with TRBD1. Germline-derived CDR1 and CDR2 are GTSNPN and SVGIG (reference sequence). Trimming removed 4 bases from V and 5 bases from J; junction bases left unmatched: 3. The CDR3 sequence is 13 residues long. The CDR3 is CAWNRGLDQPQHF. The CDR3 DNA is TGTGCCTGGAACAGGGGGCTGGATCAGCCCCAGCATTTT.

This clone was picked up one time. The CDR3 loop reads CASSLGAGVEQFF. The CDR3 DNA is TGTGCCAGCAGCTTGGGAGCGGGAGTTGAGCAGTTCTTC. The V call is TRBV7-3, the J call TRBJ2-1; TRBD2 aligns across 8 bases. V lost 3 bases to trimming and J lost 9 bases; unmatched junction nucleotides: 4. This CDR3 has 13 amino acids. Per the germline V gene, CDR1 is SGHTA and CDR2 is FQGTGA.

A single count supports this clone. CDR3 bases: TGTGCCTGGAGTGAGCATCTAGGAACCGAAAAACTGTTTTTT. This gives the protein CAWSEHLGTEKLFF. The chain has TRBV30 and TRBJ1-4; D remains unclear. V was pared by 1 base and J by 8 bases, with 14 bases between. Germline V gives CDR1 GTSNPN, CDR2 SVGIG (reference sequence). This CDR3 contains 14 residues.

There are a few counts of this clone. The chain is built from TRBV5-1 and TRBJ2-3; the D gene is possibly TRBD1 (5 bases). V was clipped by 5 bases and J by 8 bases, with 18 bases between them. The germline gives CDR1 SGHRS, CDR2 YFSETQ. CDR3 length: 14 residues. CDR3 nucleotides: TGCGCCAGCAGTCCCCTTAGGGGTCCGAGTACGCAGTATTTT. It yields the protein CASSPLRGPSTQYF.

The V and J genes are TRBV23-1 and TRBJ2-2, with D possibly TRBD2 on 5 matching bases. TRBV23-1 is classed as an ORF, of uncertain function. With 7 bases removed from V and 2 bases from J, the gap between germline ends came to 14 bases. The CDR3 consists of 15 residues. In DNA form, the CDR3 reads TGCGCCAGCAAGGTTTTAGCGAGTAACACCGGGGAGCTGTTTTTT. Its protein is CASKVLASNTGELFF.

This chain uses TRBV19 with TRBJ2-3; 8 positions match TRBD1. CDR3 length: 15 amino acids. The J segment lost 6 bases and the V segment lost 7 bases, leaving 12 bases of the junction unmatched. Germline CDR1 and CDR2: LNHDA and SQIVND (reference sequence). The CDR3 coding sequence is TGTGCCAGTATTGGAGCAGGGGGCGCAGCGGATACGCAGTATTTT. Residues: CASIGAGGAADTQYF.

In this sample, this clone turned up once. The chain carries TRBV19 and TRBJ1-1; 10 bases line up with TRBD1. Trimming removed 2 bases from V and 0 bases from J; junction bases left unmatched: 3. The CDR3 is made up of 16 amino acids. Germline CDR1 is LNHDA and CDR2 is SQIVND (reference sequence). The CDR3 DNA reads TGTGCCAGTAGTATAAGACAGGGGGCGTTGAACACTGAAGCTTTCTTT. Translating gives CASSIRQGALNTEAFF.

This clone has more than one count but fewer than ten. The chain couples TRBV9 to TRBJ2-7, with 8 bases lining up with TRBD2. Per germline, CDR1 SGDLS and CDR2 YYNGEE. V was pared by 4 bases and J by 6 bases, with 9 bases of the junction left unmatched. The CDR3 is made up of 14 amino acids. CDR3 coding DNA: TGTGCCAGCAGCCGCCAGGGAGCGGGGGTCGAGCAGTACTTC. It yields the protein CASSRQGAGVEQYF.

The V gene is TRBV15, the J gene TRBJ1-2, with 7 bases that match TRBD1. CDR1 is LNHNV, CDR2 YYDKDF, per germline (reference sequence). The CDR3 sequence is 13 residues long. Unmatched junction bases numbered 2, after V lost 1 base and J lost 6 bases. The CDR3, as DNA: TGTGCCACCAGCAGAGGCAGGGGGAATGGCTACACCTTC. Residues: CATSRGRGNGYTF. Drawing the rest from reference TRBV15 and TRBJ1-2, the complete variable domain is DAMVIQNPRYQVTQFGKPVTLSCSQTLNHNVMYWYQQKSSQAPKLLFHYYDKDFNNEADTPDNFQSRRPNTSFCFLDIRSPGLGDTAMYLCATSRGRGNGYTFGSGTRLTVV.

The CDR3 is CASSPYEGAQETQYF. The CDR3 DNA reads as TGTGCCAGCAGCCCCTATGAGGGGGCCCAAGAGACCCAGTACTTC. The genes are TRBV9 and TRBJ2-5, with 7 bases fitting TRBD1. With 4 bases clipped from V and 1 base from J, the junction kept 7 bases outside the gene matches. The CDR3 has 15 amino acids. Per germline, CDR1 SGDLS and CDR2 YYNGEE.